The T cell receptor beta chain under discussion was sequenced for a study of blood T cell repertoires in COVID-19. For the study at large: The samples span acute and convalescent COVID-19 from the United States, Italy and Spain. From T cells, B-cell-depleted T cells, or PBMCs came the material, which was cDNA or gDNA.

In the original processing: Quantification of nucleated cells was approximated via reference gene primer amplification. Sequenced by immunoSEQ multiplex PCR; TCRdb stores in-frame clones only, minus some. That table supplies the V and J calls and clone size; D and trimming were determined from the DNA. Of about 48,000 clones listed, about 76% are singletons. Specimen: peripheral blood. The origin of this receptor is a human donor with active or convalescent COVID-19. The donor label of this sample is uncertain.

The CDR3 loop reads CASSVKLEQSDTQYF. CDR3 nucleotide sequence: TGTGCCAGCAGCGTAAAACTAGAACAGTCAGATACGCAGTATTTT. This rearrangement joins TRBV9 to TRBJ2-3, with D perhaps matching TRBD2 (5 bases). Per germline, CDR1 SGDLS and CDR2 YYNGEE. The CDR3 is made up of 15 amino acids. The V end lost 1 base, the J end lost 4 bases, and 13 bases lay between the germline ends.